This section outlines one TCR beta chain sequence together with its context. Deletions cut 3 bases from V and 3 bases from J, with 14 bases between. CDR1 and CDR2 from the germline V gene are MNHNS and SASEGT. The CDR3 extends over 15 amino acids. This entry belongs to a study of blood T cell repertoires in COVID-19. Original handling: How many nucleated cells were present was estimated from reference gene primer amplification. Here immunoSEQ multiplex PCR was the method, and the copy in TCRdb shows in-frame clones only, minus some. From that table come the V and J calls and clone size; the DNA was used to work out D and trimming. The sample records some 200,000 clones, 70% to 90% being singletons.

The source is a man between 35 and 55 years old with active or convalescent COVID-19. Input material: peripheral blood. This sequence joins TRBV6-1 and TRBJ1-1; D gene unclear. CDR3 coding DNA: TGTGCCAGCAGTGATCGGGAGGGATGGGACACTGAAGCTTTCTTT. Amino acid sequence: CASSDREGWDTEAFF.